Sequencing of this TCR beta chain was carried out in a study of blood T cells in healthy people across ages. Primers used in a second PCR of about 6 to 11 cycles were a sample-barcoded 5' primer and a J-beta primer mix. There were at least 3 million CDR3-containing paired-end reads obtained from each sample. A single record per CDR3 protein comes from TCRdb applying MiXCR to the 5' RACE reads. The sample has about 1.5 million distinct CDR3 sequences; roughly 43% are singletons. Germline CDR1 is MNHEY and CDR2 is SVGAGI. This CDR3 is built from 15 residues. V lost 6 bases to trimming and J lost 4 bases, with 18 bases between them.

Sample: blood. V usage is TRBV6-5 and J usage is TRBJ1-1; D remains ambiguous. This clonotype was obtained from a woman younger than 35 in good health. This chain's CDR3 is CASSIPPGPSTEAFF. The CDR3 region has the DNA TGTGCCAGCAGCATACCTCCAGGCCCTAGCACTGAAGCTTTCTTT.